The 24 T cell receptor beta chains below were found in one sample sequenced in a study of T cell repertoires in cytomegalovirus infection. These receptors have no known antigen. MiXCR, applied by TCRdb to the reads, yields one record per CDR3 protein. The sample records around 34,000 distinct CDR3 sequences, roughly 54% being singletons. The sequencing used CD8+ T cells from cultured PBMCs, collected from culture after CMV antigen stimulation. The receptors were sampled from a human donor in good health (CMV status not recorded). Some clones in this sample may be carry-over from other donors' samples.

The J gene is TRBJ1-2, the V gene TRBV6-5; TRBD1 might be the D (5 bases). The V end lost 0 bases, the J end lost 5 bases, and 10 bases lay between the germline ends. The CDR3 spans 14 residues. Germline CDR1 MNHEY, CDR2 SVGAGI. The CDR3 loop is CASSYSPDTYGYTF. CDR3 sequence (DNA): TGTGCCAGCAGTTACTCCCCGGACACTTATGGCTACACCTTC.

The rearrangement links TRBV6-5 to TRBJ2-1, with 8 bases identical to TRBD2. With V trimmed by 6 bases and J by 8 bases, 9 bases remained unmatched. Germline lookup yields CDR1 MNHEY and CDR2 SVGAGI. The CDR3 contains 14 residues. CDR3 sequence (DNA): TGTGCCAGCAGCTTAGCGGGGTTGGGCGATGAGCAGTTCTTC. It yields the protein CASSLAGLGDEQFF.

V and J are TRBV7-9 and TRBJ2-5; TRBD2 is a possible D gene (6 bases). CDR1 is SEHNR and CDR2 is FQNEAQ in the germline V gene (reference sequence). The CDR3 runs 14 residues. Trimming left V 5 bases short and J 1 base short, with 11 bases between. CDR3 DNA: TGTGCCAGCAGCCGTAGCGGATTCCAAGAGACCCAGTACTTC. Amino acid sequence: CASSRSGFQETQYF. The whole variable domain, remainder taken from reference TRBV7-9 and TRBJ2-5, is DTGVSQNPRHKITKRGQNVTFRCDPISEHNRLYWYRQTLGQGPEFLTYFQNEAQLEKSRLLSDRFSAERPKGSFSTLEIQRTEQGDSAMYLCASSRSGFQETQYFGPGTRLLVL.

This chain links TRBV29-1 with TRBJ1-1, with 7 bases aligning to TRBD1. With 3 bases clipped from V and 1 base from J, the junction kept 14 bases outside the gene matches. The length of the CDR3 is 17 residues. CDR1 SQVTM and CDR2 ANQGSEA come from the germline V gene. The CDR3 DNA reads TGCAGCGTTGAGGGGAGAGGACGCCGGACAGGGAACACTGAAGCTTTCTTT. Encoded protein: CSVEGRGRRTGNTEAFF.

The chain couples TRBV11-2 to TRBJ1-3; perhaps TRBD1 as D (5 bases). CDR3 length: 16 amino acids. CDR1 and CDR2 from the germline V gene are SGHAT and FQNNGV. Trimming cost V 1 base and J 4 bases, with 14 bases left between them. The DNA for the CDR3 is TGTGCCAGCAGCTTAGCCGGGGACGCCCCAGGAAACACCATATATTTT. Protein product: CASSLAGDAPGNTIYF.

This clonotype was counted ten times or more. The chain has TRBV7-9 and TRBJ2-5; D may be TRBD2 (7 bases). V gave up 6 bases and J gave up 3 bases, with 17 bases separating them. The CDR3 extends over 15 amino acids. In germline, CDR1 is SEHNR, CDR2 FQNEAQ (reference sequence). In nucleotides, the CDR3 is TGTGCCAGCAGTCGCAAACAGGGAGGGAAAGAGACCCAGTACTTC. Encoded protein: CASSRKQGGKETQYF.

J is TRBJ2-4 and V is TRBV20-1; TRBD2 matches at 10 bases. V lost 6 bases, J lost 8 bases, and 7 bases stayed unmatched. The CDR3 spans 13 residues. CDR1 is DFQATT, CDR2 SNEGSKA, per germline (reference sequence). Here the CDR3 DNA reads TGCAGTGCGACTCCTAGCGGGAGTTACATTCAGTACTTC. Translated: CSATPSGSYIQYF.

This clonotype was counted only a few times. The chain recombines TRBV29-1 with TRBJ1-1, with TRBD1 identical over 7 bases. Germline lookup yields CDR1 SQVTM and CDR2 ANQGSEA. V trimming: 6 bases; J trimming: 5 bases; junction bases outside the gene matches: 9. The CDR3 extends over 13 amino acids. In DNA, the CDR3 is TGCAGCGTGACGGGACAGCGAGGAACTGAAGCTTTCTTT. As protein: CSVTGQRGTEAFF.

J is TRBJ2-7 and V is TRBV27; 10 bases line up with TRBD2. Germline CDR1 MNHEY, CDR2 SMNVEV (reference sequence). V shed 6 bases, J shed 0 bases, and the junction held 5 bases outside the gene matches. The CDR3 has 15 residues. The CDR3 sequence: CASRPGLATSYEQYF. The CDR3 DNA follows: TGTGCCAGCAGACCGGGACTAGCGACCTCCTACGAGCAGTACTTC.

The CDR3 DNA sequence: TGTGCCAGCAGCGCTACACAGGGTGGCTACGAGCAGTACTTC. The encoded protein is CASSATQGGYEQYF. The rearrangement links TRBV28 to TRBJ2-7, with D possibly being TRBD1 (6 bases). This CDR3 is built from 14 residues. Trimming stripped 6 bases from V and 3 bases from J, with 15 bases between. CDR1 is MDHEN, CDR2 SYDVKM, per germline. Together with reference TRBV28 and TRBJ2-7, the CDR3 gives the full variable domain: DVKVTQSSRYLVKRTGEKVFLECVQDMDHENMFWYRQDPGLGLRLIYFSYDVKMKEKGDIPEGYSVSREKKERFSLILESASTNQTSMYLCASSATQGGYEQYFGPGTRLTVT.

In this sample, this clonotype turned up once. The CDR3 region has the DNA TGTGCCAGCTCACCACCCTCAGCGGGGGGCCAGGCAGATACGCAGTATTTT. It translates to CASSPPSAGGQADTQYF. The V call is TRBV18, the J call TRBJ2-3; 9 nucleotides match TRBD2. CDR1 and CDR2 from the germline V gene are KGHSH and LQKENI. The CDR3 has 17 residues. J lost 4 bases, V lost 0 bases, and 8 bases had no gene match. The full variable domain, its missing parts supplied by reference TRBV18 and TRBJ2-3, is NAGVMQNPRHLVRRRGQEARLRCSPMKGHSHVYWYRQLPEEGLKFMVYLQKENIIDESGMPKERFSAEFPKEGPSILRIQQVVRGDSAAYFCASSPPSAGGQADTQYFGPGTRLTVL.

This clonotype showed up just a few times. The chain recombines TRBV7-6 with TRBJ2-1; 9 positions match TRBD1. Germline V gene sequence: CDR1 SGHVS, CDR2 FNYEAQ. The CDR3 runs to 15 residues. The J segment lost 4 bases and the V segment lost 4 bases, leaving 5 bases of the junction unmatched. CDR3 protein: CASSSGQGNYNEQFF. CDR3 in DNA: TGTGCCAGCAGCTCGGGACAGGGAAATTACAATGAGCAGTTCTTC.

This clonotype was counted a few times. The chain employs TRBV7-2 and TRBJ2-5, with 7 bases aligning to TRBD1. Germline V gene sequence: CDR1 SGHTA, CDR2 FQGNSA. Trimming removed 5 bases from V and 3 bases from J; junction bases left unmatched: 9. The CDR3 consists of 15 residues. CDR3 sequence reads: CASSTRDSQKETQYF. CDR3 bases: TGTGCCAGCAGCACCCGGGACAGCCAAAAAGAGACCCAGTACTTC.

This clonotype was seen a handful of times. The rearrangement uses TRBV7-2 and TRBJ2-7; 7 bases are shared with TRBD1. CDR1 and CDR2 (germline): SGHTA, FQGNSA. The V and J ends lost 7 bases and 3 bases, in that order; junction bases with no gene match: 9. The CDR3 is 14 residues long. This CDR3 reads CASTNTGVSYEQYF. The CDR3 nucleotides read TGTGCCAGCACCAACACAGGGGTTAGCTACGAGCAGTACTTC.

This rearrangement joins TRBV7-2 to TRBJ1-1; TRBD1 agrees at 10 bases. The CDR3 has 15 amino acids. The germline V gene has CDR1 SGHTA and CDR2 FQGNSA. V gave up 4 bases and J gave up 5 bases; unmatched junction bases: 7. The CDR3 bases are TGTGCCAGCAGCTGGGGACAGGGGTTGGGAACTGAAGCTTTCTTT. Translation: CASSWGQGLGTEAFF.

This clonotype was detected a few times. This chain uses TRBV5-5 with TRBJ2-3; 10 nucleotides match TRBD2. The CDR3 extends over 21 amino acids. Trimming removed 2 bases from V and 0 bases from J; junction bases left unmatched: 18. CDR1 SGHKS and CDR2 YYEKEE come from the germline V gene (reference sequence). The CDR3 loop reads CASSFLPGLANPSLSTDTQYF. In DNA, the CDR3 is TGTGCCAGCAGCTTTCTACCGGGACTAGCGAATCCCTCCCTTAGCACAGATACGCAGTATTTT. Full variable domain (missing parts from reference TRBV5-5 and TRBJ2-3): DAGVTQSPTHLIKTRGQQVTLRCSPISGHKSVSWYQQVLGQGPQFIFQYYEKEERGRGNFPDRFSARQFPNYSSELNVNALLLGDSALYLCASSFLPGLANPSLSTDTQYFGPGTRLTVL.

The gene calls are TRBV7-8 and TRBJ2-5, with TRBD2 matching 11 bases. Germline loops: CDR1 SGHVS, CDR2 FQNEAQ. The CDR3 is 15 amino acids. After removal of 2 bases from V and 4 bases from J, the junction contained 3 bases not matched to a gene. The CDR3 spells CASSLLAGGAETQYF. In nucleotides, the CDR3 is TGTGCCAGCAGCTTATTAGCGGGAGGGGCAGAGACCCAGTACTTC.

This clonotype was observed a handful of times. The chain combines TRBV27 with TRBJ2-7, with D perhaps being TRBD1 or TRBD2 (5 bases each). This CDR3 is 15 amino acids long. V shed 2 bases and J shed 3 bases, with 14 bases lying between them. The germline gives CDR1 MNHEY, CDR2 SMNVEV (reference sequence). For the CDR3, the DNA is TGTGCCAGCAGTTTAAGGGACCTAAACCACTACGAGCAGTACTTC. Residues: CASSLRDLNHYEQYF.

This chain connects TRBV27 to TRBJ1-4; D is ambiguous. CDR1 and CDR2 (germline): MNHEY, SMNVEV (reference sequence). Trimming removed 4 bases at V and 4 bases at J, with 13 bases between. The CDR3 contains 15 residues. This chain's CDR3 is CASSSFQQNNEKLFF. CDR3 in DNA: TGTGCCAGCAGTTCATTCCAGCAGAATAATGAAAAACTGTTTTTT.

The chain recombines TRBV7-9 with TRBJ1-3; TRBD1 is a possible D gene (6 bases). The V gene lost 5 bases and the J gene lost 1 base, with 15 bases spanning the gap. Germline lookup yields CDR1 SEHNR and CDR2 FQNEAQ (reference sequence). The CDR3 consists of 16 residues. CDR3 residues: CASSATGPASGNTIYF. CDR3 in DNA: TGTGCCAGCAGCGCGACAGGTCCCGCTTCTGGAAACACCATATATTTT.

This clonotype has ten or more counts. J is TRBJ2-5 and V is TRBV6-6; D uncertain. V lost 6 bases and J lost 2, with 4 bases in between. Germline values: CDR1 MNHNY, CDR2 SVGAGI (reference sequence). The CDR3 is 11 residues long. CDR3 amino acids: CASRRQETQYF. In nucleotides, the CDR3 is TGTGCCAGCAGGCGTCAAGAGACCCAGTACTTC.

The V gene is TRBV18, the J gene TRBJ2-7; D possibly uses TRBD1 or TRBD2 (5 bases each). The V gene lost 2 bases and the J gene lost 0 bases, with 11 bases spanning the gap. CDR3 length equals 15 residues. Germline CDR1 reads KGHSH; CDR2 reads LQKENI. CDR3 region: CASSPRDGISYEQYF. Written as DNA, the CDR3 is TGTGCCAGCTCACCAAGGGACGGTATCTCCTACGAGCAGTACTTC. Full variable domain (remainder filled in from reference TRBV18 and TRBJ2-7): NAGVMQNPRHLVRRRGQEARLRCSPMKGHSHVYWYRQLPEEGLKFMVYLQKENIIDESGMPKERFSAEFPKEGPSILRIQQVVRGDSAAYFCASSPRDGISYEQYFGPGTRLTVT.

The sample holds a few counts of this clonotype. This chain connects TRBV7-2 to TRBJ2-5; D gene unclear. Germline lookup yields CDR1 SGHTA and CDR2 FQGNSA. The CDR3 consists of 15 residues. V dropped 1 base and J dropped 2 bases, with 11 bases sitting between them. CDR3 sequence: CASSLELHSQETQYF. The CDR3 region has the DNA TGTGCCAGCAGCTTAGAATTACACAGTCAAGAGACCCAGTACTTC.

This chain links TRBV28 with TRBJ1-5, with TRBD1 as a possible D gene (5 bases). CDR1 MDHEN and CDR2 SYDVKM come from the germline V gene. V was shortened by 5 bases and J by 3 bases, with 23 bases between the two germline ends. This CDR3 is built from 18 residues. The CDR3 spells CASSPRGGFPNDNQPQHF. Here the CDR3 DNA reads TGTGCCAGCAGTCCTCGCGGGGGTTTCCCGAACGACAATCAGCCCCAGCATTTT. The full variable domain, with the rest looked up from reference TRBV28 and TRBJ1-5, is DVKVTQSSRYLVKRTGEKVFLECVQDMDHENMFWYRQDPGLGLRLIYFSYDVKMKEKGDIPEGYSVSREKKERFSLILESASTNQTSMYLCASSPRGGFPNDNQPQHFGDGTRLSIL.